One T cell receptor beta chain is described in this entry. The antigen is undetermined. Healthy bone marrow donors supplied every sample. The sample originates from a study of cytomegalovirus exposure and HLA in healthy donors. Overall study findings and caveats: Later analysis associated a missense DCLRE1C variant with TCR beta V- and J-gene trimming.

CDR3 size: 15 residues. Germline V CDR1 and CDR2: MNHEY, SMNVEV (reference sequence). V was clipped by 3 bases and J by 8 bases; unmatched bases: 8. The PCR contained 60 Vbeta and 13 Jbeta primers. Clones were read by immunoSEQ multiplex PCR, and TCRdb kept only the in-frame ones, dropping some. Seen here are some 91,000 clones, approximately 80% observed once, and the top ten hold about 3.3%. The V gene is TRBV27, the J gene TRBJ2-1; 9 bases are shared with TRBD1. The receptor comes from a man between 40 and 49 years old in good health and CMV-seronegative. The source material was PBMCs. In DNA, the CDR3 is TGTGCCAGCAGTTTGACCGGGACAGGGTTGTATGAGCAGTTCTTC. It specifies CASSLTGTGLYEQFF.